The 5 T cell receptor beta chains below all came from one sample that was sequenced in a study of OX40 agonist ivuxolimab in advanced cancers. The repertoire was sequenced with immunoSEQ multiplex PCR; TCRdb's copy has only in-frame clones and lacks some. The table lists over 70,000 clones, roughly nine tenths of them singletons. Sample: CD4+ or CD8+ T cells sorted from blood, taken in a trial of the OX40 agonist ivuxolimab. All receptors derive from an adult with an advanced solid tumor such as melanoma, head and neck, liver or kidney cancer.

The gene calls are TRBV11-3 and TRBJ2-1; D is possibly TRBD2 (5 bases). The V gene lost 3 bases and the J gene lost 8 bases, with 11 bases spanning the gap. This CDR3 contains 13 residues. Germline V lookup: CDR1 SGHNT, CDR2 YENEEA. The CDR3 loop reads CASSLVLGDEQFF. The DNA of the CDR3 is TGTGCCAGCAGCTTGGTCCTCGGGGATGAGCAGTTCTTC.

V is TRBV19 and J is TRBJ1-2; TRBD1 matches 10 bases. The germline V gene has CDR1 LNHDA and CDR2 SQIVND (reference sequence). V lost 3 bases and J lost 1; bases outside the gene matches: 2. The CDR3 has 15 amino acids. CDR3 coding DNA: TGTGCCAGTAGTATTGGGACAGGGGTTAACTATGGCTACACCTTC. Translation: CASSIGTGVNYGYTF.

The rearrangement links TRBV9 to TRBJ1-5, with D possibly TRBD1 on 5 matching bases. The CDR3 spans 15 residues. Germline V gene lookup returns CDR1 SGDLS and CDR2 YYNGEE. Trimming took 0 bases from V and 6 from J, leaving 13 bases between them. The CDR3 is CASSVASGPGQPQHF. CDR3 in DNA: TGTGCCAGCAGCGTAGCTTCGGGGCCCGGTCAGCCCCAGCATTTT. The variable domain in full, completed from reference TRBV9 and TRBJ1-5, reads DSGVTQTPKHLITATGQRVTLRCSPRSGDLSVYWYQQSLDQGLQFLIQYYNGEERAKGNILERFSAQQFPDLHSELNLSSLELGDSALYFCASSVASGPGQPQHFGDGTRLSIL.

In DNA form, the CDR3 reads TGCAGTGCTTTCTCCTACAATGAGCAGTTCTTC. Translation: CSAFSYNEQFF. V gene TRBV20-1 combines with J gene TRBJ2-1, with D unclear. Germline assignment: CDR1 DFQATT and CDR2 SNEGSKA (reference sequence). Deletions cut 5 bases from V and 0 bases from J, with 2 bases between. The CDR3 contains 11 residues.

The chain carries TRBV5-1 and TRBJ1-1, with TRBD1 matching 7 bases. The junction had 10 bases not matched to a gene; V was cut back by 0 bases and J by 11 bases. The CDR3 runs 14 residues. Germline-derived CDR1 and CDR2 are SGHRS and YFSETQ. For the CDR3, the DNA is TGCGCCAGCAGCTTGGGGGATAGACAGGGCGCGGCTTTCTTT. Translated, it gives CASSLGDRQGAAFF.